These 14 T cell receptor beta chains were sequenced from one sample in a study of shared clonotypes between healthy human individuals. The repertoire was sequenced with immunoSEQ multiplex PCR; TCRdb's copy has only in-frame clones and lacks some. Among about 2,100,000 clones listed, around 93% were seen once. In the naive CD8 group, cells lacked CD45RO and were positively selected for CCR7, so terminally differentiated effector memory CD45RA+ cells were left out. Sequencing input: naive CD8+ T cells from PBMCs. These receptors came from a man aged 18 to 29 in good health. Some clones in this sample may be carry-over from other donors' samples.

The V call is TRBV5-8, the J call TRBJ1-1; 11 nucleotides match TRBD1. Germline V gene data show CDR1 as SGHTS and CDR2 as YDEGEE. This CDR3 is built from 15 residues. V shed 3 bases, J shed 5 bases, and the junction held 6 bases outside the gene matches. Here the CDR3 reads CASSWAGQGGTEAFF. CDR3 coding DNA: TGTGCCAGCAGCTGGGCGGGACAGGGGGGGACTGAAGCTTTCTTT.

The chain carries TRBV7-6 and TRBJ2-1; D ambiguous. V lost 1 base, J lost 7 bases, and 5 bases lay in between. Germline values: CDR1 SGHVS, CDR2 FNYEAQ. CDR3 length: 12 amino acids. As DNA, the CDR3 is TGTGCCAGCAGCTTAGGTGCGAATGAGCAGTTCTTC. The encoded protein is CASSLGANEQFF.

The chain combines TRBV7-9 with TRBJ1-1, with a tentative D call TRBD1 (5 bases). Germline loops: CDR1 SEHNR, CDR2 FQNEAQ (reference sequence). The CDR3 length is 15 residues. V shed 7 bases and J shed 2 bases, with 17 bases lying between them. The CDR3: CASTAVGQANTEAFF. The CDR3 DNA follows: TGTGCCAGCACCGCGGTGGGGCAGGCTAACACTGAAGCTTTCTTT.

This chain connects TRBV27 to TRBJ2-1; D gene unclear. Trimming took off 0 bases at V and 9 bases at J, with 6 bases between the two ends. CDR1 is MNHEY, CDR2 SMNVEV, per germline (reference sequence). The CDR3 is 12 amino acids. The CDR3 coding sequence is TGTGCCAGCAGTTTATCCGTGGTTGAGCAGTTCTTC. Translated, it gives CASSLSVVEQFF.

DNA for the CDR3: TGTGCCACCAGAAAGCCGGCCTACGAGCAGTACTTC. Amino acid sequence: CATRKPAYEQYF. This chain uses TRBV28 with TRBJ2-7; D not resolved. Trimming shortened V by 10 bases and J by 2 bases, and 12 bases separated the two germline ends. The CDR3 spans 12 residues. Germline V lookup: CDR1 MDHEN, CDR2 SYDVKM.

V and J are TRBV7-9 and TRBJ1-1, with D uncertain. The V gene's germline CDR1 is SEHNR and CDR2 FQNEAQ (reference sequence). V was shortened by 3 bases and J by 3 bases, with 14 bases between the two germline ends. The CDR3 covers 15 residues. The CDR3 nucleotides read TGTGCCAGCAGCTTTCCCGGGAACGGGGACACTGAAGCTTTCTTT. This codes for CASSFPGNGDTEAFF.

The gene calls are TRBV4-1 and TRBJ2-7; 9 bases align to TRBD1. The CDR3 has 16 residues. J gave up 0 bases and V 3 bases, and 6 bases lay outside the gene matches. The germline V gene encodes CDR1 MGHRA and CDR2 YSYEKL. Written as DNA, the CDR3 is TGCGCCAGCAGCCAGAGTACAGGGGGCGTCTCCTACGAGCAGTACTTC. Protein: CASSQSTGGVSYEQYF.

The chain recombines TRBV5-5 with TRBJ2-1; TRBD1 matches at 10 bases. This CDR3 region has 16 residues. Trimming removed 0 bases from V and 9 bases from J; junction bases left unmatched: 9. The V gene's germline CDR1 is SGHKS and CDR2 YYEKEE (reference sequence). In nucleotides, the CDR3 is TGTGCCAGCAGCTTGGCCGCCCGGGACAGGGGTATTGAGCAGTTCTTC. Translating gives CASSLAARDRGIEQFF.

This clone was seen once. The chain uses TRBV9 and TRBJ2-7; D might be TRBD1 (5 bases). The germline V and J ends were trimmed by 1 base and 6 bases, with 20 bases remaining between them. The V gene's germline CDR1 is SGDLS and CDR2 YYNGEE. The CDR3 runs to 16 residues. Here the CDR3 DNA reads TGTGCCAGCAGCGTATCCGGTGGGGCAGCCCCCCGCGAGCAGTACTTC. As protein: CASSVSGGAAPREQYF.

Here the CDR3 DNA reads TGTGCCAGCAGCCCTATAGCGGCCAGCTACAATGAGCAGTTCTTC. Residues: CASSPIAASYNEQFF. The genes are TRBV27 and TRBJ2-1; possibly TRBD2 for D (6 bases). This CDR3 contains 15 residues. Germline CDR1 reads MNHEY; CDR2 reads SMNVEV (reference sequence). Trimming pared 6 bases from V and 3 bases from J, leaving 15 bases between.

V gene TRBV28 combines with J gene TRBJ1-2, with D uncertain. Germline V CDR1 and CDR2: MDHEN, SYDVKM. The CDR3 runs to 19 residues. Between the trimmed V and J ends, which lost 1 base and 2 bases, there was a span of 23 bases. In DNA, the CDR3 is TGTGCCAGCAGTTTATCGGGGTTTTTGGAAGGACCGAAGAACTATGGCTACACCTTC. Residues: CASSLSGFLEGPKNYGYTF.

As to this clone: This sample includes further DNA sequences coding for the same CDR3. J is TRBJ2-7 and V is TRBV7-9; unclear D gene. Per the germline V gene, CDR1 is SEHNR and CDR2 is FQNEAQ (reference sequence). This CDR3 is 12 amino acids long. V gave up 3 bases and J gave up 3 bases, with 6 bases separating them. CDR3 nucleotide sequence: TGTGCCAGCAGCTTGAAAGTCTACGAGCAGTACTTC. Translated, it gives CASSLKVYEQYF.

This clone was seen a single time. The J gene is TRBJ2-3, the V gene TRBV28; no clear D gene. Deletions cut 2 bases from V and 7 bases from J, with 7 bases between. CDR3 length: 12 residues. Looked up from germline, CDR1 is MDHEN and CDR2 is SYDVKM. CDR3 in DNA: TGTGCCAGCAGTTTAAGCCCCAATACGCAGTATTTT. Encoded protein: CASSLSPNTQYF. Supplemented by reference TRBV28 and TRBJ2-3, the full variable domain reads DVKVTQSSRYLVKRTGEKVFLECVQDMDHENMFWYRQDPGLGLRLIYFSYDVKMKEKGDIPEGYSVSREKKERFSLILESASTNQTSMYLCASSLSPNTQYFGPGTRLTVL.

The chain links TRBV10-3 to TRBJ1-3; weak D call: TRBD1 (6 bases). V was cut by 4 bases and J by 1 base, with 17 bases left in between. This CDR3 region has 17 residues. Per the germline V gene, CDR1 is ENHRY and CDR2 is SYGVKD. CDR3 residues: CAISGLDRTKSGNTIYF. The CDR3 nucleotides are TGTGCCATCAGTGGCCTTGACAGGACGAAATCTGGAAACACCATATATTTT.